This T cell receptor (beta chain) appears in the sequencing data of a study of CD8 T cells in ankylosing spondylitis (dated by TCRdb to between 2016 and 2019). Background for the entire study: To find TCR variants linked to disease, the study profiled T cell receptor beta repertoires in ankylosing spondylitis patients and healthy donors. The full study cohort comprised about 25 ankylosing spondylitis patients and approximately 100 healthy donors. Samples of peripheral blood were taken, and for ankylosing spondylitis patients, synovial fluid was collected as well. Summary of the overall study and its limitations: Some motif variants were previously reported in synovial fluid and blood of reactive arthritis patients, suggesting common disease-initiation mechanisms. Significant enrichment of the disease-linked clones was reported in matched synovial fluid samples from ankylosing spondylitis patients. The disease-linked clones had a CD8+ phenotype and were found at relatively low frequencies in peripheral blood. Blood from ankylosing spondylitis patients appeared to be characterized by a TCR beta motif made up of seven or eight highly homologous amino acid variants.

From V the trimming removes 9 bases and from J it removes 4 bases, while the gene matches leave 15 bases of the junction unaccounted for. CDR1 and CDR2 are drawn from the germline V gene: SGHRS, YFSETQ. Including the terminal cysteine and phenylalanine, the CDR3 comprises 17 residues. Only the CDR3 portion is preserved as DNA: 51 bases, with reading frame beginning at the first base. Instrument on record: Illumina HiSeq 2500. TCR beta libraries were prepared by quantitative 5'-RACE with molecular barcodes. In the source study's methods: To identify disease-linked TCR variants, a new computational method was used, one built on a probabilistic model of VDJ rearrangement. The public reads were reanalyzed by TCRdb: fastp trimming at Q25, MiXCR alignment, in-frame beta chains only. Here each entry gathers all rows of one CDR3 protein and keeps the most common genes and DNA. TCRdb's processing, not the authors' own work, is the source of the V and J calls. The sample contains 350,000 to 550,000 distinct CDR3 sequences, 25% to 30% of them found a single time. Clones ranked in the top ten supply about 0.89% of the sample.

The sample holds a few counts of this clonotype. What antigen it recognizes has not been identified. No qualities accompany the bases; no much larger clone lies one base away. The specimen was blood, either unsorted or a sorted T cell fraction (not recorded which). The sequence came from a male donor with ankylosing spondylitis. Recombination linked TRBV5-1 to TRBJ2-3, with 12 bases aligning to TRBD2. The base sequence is TGCGCCACCGCACTAGCGGGAGGCTTAGGAAGCGCAGATACGCAGTATTTT. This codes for CATALAGGLGSADTQYF.